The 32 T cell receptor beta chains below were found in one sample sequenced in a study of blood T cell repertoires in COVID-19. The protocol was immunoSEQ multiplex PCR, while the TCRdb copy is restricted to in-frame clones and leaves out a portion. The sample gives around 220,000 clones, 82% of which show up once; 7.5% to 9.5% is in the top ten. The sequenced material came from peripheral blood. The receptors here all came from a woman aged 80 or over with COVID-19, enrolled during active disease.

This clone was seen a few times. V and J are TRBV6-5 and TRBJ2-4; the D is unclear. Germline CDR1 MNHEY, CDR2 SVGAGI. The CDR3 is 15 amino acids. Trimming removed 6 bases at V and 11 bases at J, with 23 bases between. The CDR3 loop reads CASSVAVFQKHVQYF. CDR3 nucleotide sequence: TGTGCCAGCAGCGTAGCAGTATTTCAAAAACACGTTCAGTACTTC.

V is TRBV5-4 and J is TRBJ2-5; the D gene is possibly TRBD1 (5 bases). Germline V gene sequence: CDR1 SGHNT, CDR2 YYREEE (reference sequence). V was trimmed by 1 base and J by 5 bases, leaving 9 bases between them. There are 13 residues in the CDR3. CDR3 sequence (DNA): TGTGCCAGCAGCTTGCCAGGGATCGAGACCCAGTACTTC. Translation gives CASSLPGIETQYF.

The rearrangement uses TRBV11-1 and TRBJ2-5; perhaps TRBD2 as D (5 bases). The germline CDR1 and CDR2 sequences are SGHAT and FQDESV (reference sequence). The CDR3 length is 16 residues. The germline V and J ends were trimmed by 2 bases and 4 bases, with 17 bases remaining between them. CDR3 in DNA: TGTGCCAGCAGCTTAAGGCTAGCTCAAGGGCGAGAGACCCAGTACTTC. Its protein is CASSLRLAQGRETQYF.

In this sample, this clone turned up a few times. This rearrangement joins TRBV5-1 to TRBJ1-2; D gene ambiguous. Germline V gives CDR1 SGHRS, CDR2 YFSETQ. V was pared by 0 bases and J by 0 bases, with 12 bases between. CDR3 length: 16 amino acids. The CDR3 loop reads CASSLGGGATNYGYTF. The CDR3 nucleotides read TGCGCCAGCAGCTTGGGGGGAGGAGCGACTAACTATGGCTACACCTTC.

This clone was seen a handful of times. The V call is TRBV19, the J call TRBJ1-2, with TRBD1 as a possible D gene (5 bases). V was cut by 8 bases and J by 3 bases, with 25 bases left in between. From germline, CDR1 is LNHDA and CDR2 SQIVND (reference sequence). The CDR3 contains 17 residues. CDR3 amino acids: CASGRGDTSSRYYGYTF. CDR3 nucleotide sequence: TGTGCCAGTGGGCGGGGCGACACCTCGTCCAGATACTATGGCTACACCTTC.

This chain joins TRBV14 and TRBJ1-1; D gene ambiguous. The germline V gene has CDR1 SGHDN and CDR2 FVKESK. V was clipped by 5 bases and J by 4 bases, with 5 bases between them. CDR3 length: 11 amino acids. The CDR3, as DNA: TGTGCCAGCAGCGCCGGCACTGAAGCTTTCTTT. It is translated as CASSAGTEAFF. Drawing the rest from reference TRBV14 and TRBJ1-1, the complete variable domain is EAGVTQFPSHSVIEKGQTVTLRCDPISGHDNLYWYRRVMGKEIKFLLHFVKESKQDESGMPNNRFLAERTGGTYSTLKVQPAELEDSGVYFCASSAGTEAFFGQGTRLTVV.

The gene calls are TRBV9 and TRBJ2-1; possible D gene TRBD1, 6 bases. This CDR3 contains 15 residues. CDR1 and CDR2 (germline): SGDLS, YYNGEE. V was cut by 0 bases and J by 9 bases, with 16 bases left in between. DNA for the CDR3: TGTGCCAGCAGCGTAGTGTCCCAGGGGTTTGCTGAGCAGTTCTTC. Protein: CASSVVSQGFAEQFF.

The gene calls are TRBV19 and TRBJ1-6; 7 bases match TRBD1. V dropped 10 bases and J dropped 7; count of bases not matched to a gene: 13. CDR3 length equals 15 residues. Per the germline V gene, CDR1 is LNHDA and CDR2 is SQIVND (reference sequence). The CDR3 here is CATRGLTGDNSPLHF. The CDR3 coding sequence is TGTGCCACCAGAGGTTTAACAGGGGACAATTCACCCCTCCACTTT.

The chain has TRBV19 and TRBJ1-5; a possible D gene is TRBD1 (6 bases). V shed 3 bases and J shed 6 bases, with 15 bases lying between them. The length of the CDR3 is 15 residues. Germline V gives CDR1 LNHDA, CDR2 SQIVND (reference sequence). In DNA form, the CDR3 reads TGTGCCAGTAGTATGAGACAGGCACAAGGTCAGCCCCAGCATTTT. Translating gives CASSMRQAQGQPQHF. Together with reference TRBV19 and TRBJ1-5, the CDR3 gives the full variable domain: DGGITQSPKYLFRKEGQNVTLSCEQNLNHDAMYWYRQDPGQGLRLIYYSQIVNDFQKGDIAEGYSVSREKKESFPLTVTSAQKNPTAFYLCASSMRQAQGQPQHFGDGTRLSIL.

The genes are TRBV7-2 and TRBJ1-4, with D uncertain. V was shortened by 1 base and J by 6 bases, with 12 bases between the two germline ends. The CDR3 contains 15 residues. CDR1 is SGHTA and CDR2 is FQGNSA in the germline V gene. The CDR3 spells CASSLGEWGDEKLFF. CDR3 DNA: TGTGCCAGCAGCTTAGGAGAGTGGGGAGATGAAAAACTGTTTTTT.

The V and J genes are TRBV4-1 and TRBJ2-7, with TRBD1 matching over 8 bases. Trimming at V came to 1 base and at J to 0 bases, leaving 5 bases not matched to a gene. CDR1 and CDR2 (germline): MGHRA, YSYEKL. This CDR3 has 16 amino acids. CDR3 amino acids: CASSQGRDRISYEQYF. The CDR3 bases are TGCGCCAGCAGCCAAGGCCGGGACAGGATCTCCTACGAGCAGTACTTC.

The CDR3 region is CASSKQISNQPQHF. DNA for the CDR3: TGTGCCAGCAGTAAACAGATTAGCAATCAGCCCCAGCATTTT. The V call is TRBV6-5, the J call TRBJ1-5; no clear D. This CDR3 region has 14 residues. Per germline, CDR1 MNHEY and CDR2 SVGAGI. Trimming stripped 5 bases from V and 0 bases from J, with 8 bases between.

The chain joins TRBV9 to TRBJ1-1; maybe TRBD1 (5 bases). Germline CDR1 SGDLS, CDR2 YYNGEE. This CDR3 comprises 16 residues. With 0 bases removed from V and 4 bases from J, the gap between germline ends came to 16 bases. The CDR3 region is CASSVEVGQGSTEAFF. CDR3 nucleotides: TGTGCCAGCAGCGTAGAGGTAGGGCAGGGCAGCACTGAAGCTTTCTTT.

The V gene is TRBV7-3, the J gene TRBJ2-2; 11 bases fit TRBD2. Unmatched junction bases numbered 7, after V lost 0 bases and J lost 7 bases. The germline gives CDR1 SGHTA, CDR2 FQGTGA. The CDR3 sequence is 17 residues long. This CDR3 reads CASSLTTASGRSGELFF. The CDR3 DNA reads TGTGCCAGCAGCTTAACTACGGCTAGCGGGAGGAGCGGGGAGCTGTTTTTT.

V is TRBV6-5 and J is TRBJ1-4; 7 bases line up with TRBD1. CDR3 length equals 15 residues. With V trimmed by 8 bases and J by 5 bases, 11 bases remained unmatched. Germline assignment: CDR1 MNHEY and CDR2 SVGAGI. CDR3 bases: TGTGCCAGCGGAGGTGGGGACAGCCGAAATGAAAAACTGTTTTTT. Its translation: CASGGGDSRNEKLFF.

The CDR3 nucleotides are TGCCGGGGAAGGAGGGGAACTGAAGCTTTCTTT. Protein sequence: CRGRRGTEAFF. The V gene is TRBV20-1, the J gene TRBJ1-1; the D gene is possibly TRBD1 (5 bases). This CDR3 is 11 amino acids long. Germline CDR1 and CDR2: DFQATT and SNEGSKA (reference sequence).

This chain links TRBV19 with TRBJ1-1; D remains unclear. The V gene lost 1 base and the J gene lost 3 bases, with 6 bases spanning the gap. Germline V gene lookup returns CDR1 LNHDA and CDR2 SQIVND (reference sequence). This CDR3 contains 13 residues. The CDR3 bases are TGTGCCAGTAGTATAGCTACAGACACTGAAGCTTTCTTT. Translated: CASSIATDTEAFF.

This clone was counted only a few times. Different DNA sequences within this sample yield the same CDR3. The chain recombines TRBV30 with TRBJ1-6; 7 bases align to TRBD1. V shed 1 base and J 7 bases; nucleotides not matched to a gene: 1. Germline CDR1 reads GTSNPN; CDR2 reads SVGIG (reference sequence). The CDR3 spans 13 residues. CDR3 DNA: TGTGCCTGGAGTGGACAGGGAAATTCACCCCTCCACTTT. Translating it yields CAWSGQGNSPLHF.

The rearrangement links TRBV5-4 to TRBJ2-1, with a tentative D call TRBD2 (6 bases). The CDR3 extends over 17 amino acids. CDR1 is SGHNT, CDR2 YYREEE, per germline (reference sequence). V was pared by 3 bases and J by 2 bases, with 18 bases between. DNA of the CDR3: TGTGCCAGCAGCTCGAAGCTCCCTGGCGGGGCCTACAATGAGCAGTTCTTC. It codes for CASSSKLPGGAYNEQFF.

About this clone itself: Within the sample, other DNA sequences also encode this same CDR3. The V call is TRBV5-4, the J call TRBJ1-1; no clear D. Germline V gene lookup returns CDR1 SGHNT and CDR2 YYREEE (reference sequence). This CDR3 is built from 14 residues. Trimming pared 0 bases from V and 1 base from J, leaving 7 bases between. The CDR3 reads CASSLGGRNTEAFF. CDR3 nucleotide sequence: TGTGCCAGCAGCTTGGGTGGCCGGAACACTGAAGCTTTCTTT.

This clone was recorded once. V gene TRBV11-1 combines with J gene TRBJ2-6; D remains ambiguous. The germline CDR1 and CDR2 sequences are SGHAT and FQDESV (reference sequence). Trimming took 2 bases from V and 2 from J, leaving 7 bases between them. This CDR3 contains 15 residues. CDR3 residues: CASSLTRAGANVLTF. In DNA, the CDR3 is TGTGCCAGCAGCTTAACTCGGGCTGGGGCCAACGTCCTGACTTTC.

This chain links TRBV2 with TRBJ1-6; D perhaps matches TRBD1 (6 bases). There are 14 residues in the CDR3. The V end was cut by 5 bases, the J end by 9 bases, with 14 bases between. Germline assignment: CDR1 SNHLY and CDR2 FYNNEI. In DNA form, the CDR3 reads TGTGCCAGCAGTCAACAGGGCTCAGCTTCACCCCTCCACTTT. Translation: CASSQQGSASPLHF.

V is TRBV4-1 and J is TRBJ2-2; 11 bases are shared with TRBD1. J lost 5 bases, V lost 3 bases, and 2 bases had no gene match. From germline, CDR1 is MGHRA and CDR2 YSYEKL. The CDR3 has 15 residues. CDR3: CASSQRDRGTGELFF. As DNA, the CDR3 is TGCGCCAGCAGCCAGAGGGACAGGGGGACCGGGGAGCTGTTTTTT.

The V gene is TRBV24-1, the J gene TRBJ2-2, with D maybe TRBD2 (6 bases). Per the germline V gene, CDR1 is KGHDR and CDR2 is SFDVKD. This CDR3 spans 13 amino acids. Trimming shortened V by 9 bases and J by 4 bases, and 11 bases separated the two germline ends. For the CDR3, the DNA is TGTGCCACCGGAGGGGCAGTCACCGGGGAGCTGTTTTTT. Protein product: CATGGAVTGELFF.

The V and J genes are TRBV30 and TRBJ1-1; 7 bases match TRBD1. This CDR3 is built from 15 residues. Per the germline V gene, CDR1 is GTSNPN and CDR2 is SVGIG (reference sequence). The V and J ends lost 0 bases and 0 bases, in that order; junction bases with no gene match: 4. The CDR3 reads CAWSVQGQVNTEAFF. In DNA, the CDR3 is TGTGCCTGGAGTGTACAAGGACAGGTGAACACTGAAGCTTTCTTT.

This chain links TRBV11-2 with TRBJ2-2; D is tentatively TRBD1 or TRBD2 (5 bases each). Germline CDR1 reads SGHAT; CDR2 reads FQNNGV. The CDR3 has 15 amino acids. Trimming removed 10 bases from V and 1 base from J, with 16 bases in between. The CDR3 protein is CATRGAVGNTGELFF. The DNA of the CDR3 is TGTGCCACCAGAGGGGCAGTGGGGAACACCGGGGAGCTGTTTTTT. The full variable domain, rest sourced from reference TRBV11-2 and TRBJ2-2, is EAGVAQSPRYKIIEKRQSVAFWCNPISGHATLYWYQQILGQGPKLLIQFQNNGVVDDSQLPKDRFSAERLKGVDSTLKIQPAKLEDSAVYLCATRGAVGNTGELFFGEGSRLTVL.

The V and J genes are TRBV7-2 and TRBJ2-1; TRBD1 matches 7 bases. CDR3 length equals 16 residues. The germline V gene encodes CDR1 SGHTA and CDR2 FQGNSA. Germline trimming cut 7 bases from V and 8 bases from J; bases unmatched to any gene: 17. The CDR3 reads CASTLLVIEGADEQFF. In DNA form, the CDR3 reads TGTGCCAGCACCCTCTTAGTAATAGAGGGGGCGGATGAGCAGTTCTTC.

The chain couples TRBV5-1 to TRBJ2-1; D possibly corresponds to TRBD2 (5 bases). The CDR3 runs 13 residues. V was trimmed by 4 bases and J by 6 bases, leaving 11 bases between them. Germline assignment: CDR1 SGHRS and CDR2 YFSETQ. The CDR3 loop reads CASSLGLTNEQFF. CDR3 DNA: TGCGCCAGCAGCCTCGGACTTACCAATGAGCAGTTCTTC.

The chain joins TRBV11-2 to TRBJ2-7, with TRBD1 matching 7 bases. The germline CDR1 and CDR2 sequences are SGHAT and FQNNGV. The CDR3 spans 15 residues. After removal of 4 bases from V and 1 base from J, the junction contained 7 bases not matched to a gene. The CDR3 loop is CASSSNWDRSYEQYF. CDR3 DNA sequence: TGTGCCAGCAGCTCGAACTGGGACAGATCCTACGAGCAGTACTTC.

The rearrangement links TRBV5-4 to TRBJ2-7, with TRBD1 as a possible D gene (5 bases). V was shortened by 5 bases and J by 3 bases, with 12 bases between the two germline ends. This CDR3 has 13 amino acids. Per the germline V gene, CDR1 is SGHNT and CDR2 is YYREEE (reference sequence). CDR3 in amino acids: CASSPGADYEQYF. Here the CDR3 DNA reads TGTGCCAGCAGTCCTGGGGCAGACTACGAGCAGTACTTC.

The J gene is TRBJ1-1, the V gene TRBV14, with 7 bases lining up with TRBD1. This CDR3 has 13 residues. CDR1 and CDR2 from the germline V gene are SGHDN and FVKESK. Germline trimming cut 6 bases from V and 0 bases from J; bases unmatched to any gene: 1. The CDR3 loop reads CASRGQLNTEAFF. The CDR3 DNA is TGTGCCAGCAGGGGACAGCTGAACACTGAAGCTTTCTTT. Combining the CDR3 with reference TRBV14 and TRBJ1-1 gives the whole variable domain EAGVTQFPSHSVIEKGQTVTLRCDPISGHDNLYWYRRVMGKEIKFLLHFVKESKQDESGMPNNRFLAERTGGTYSTLKVQPAELEDSGVYFCASRGQLNTEAFFGQGTRLTVV.

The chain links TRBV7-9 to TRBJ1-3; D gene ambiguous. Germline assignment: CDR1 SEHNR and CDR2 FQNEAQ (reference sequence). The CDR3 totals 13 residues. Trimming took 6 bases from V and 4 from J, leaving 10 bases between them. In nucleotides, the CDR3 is TGTGCCAGCAGACTCGTGAAGGGAAACACCATATATTTT. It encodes CASRLVKGNTIYF.